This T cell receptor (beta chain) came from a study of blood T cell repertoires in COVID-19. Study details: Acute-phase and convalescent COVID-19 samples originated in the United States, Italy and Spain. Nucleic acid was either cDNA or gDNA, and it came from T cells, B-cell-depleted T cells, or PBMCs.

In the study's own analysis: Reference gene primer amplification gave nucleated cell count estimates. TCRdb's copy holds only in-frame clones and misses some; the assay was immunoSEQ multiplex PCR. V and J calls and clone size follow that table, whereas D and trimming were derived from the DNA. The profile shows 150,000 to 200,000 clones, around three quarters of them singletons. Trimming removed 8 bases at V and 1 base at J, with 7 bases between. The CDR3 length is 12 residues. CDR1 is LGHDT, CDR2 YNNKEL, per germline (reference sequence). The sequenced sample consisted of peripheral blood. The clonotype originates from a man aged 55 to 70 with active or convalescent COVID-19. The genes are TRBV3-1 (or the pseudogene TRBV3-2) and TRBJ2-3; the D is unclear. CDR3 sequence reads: CASQVGTDTQYF. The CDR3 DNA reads TGTGCCAGCCAAGTAGGCACAGATACGCAGTATTTT.